The 5 T cell receptor beta chains presented below share a single source sample, sequenced in a study of technical replicates of blood from several donors. The method was immunoSEQ multiplex PCR; TCRdb's version includes in-frame clones alone and lacks a portion of them. The sample holds tens of thousands of clones, 75% to 90% seen once. Sequencing was carried out using PBMCs. These receptors were obtained from a human donor in good health. Some clones in this sample may be carry-over from other donors' samples.

This chain uses TRBV6-5 with TRBJ1-1; 8 bases match TRBD1. The ends lost 4 bases at V and 5 bases at J; junction bases unmatched: 6. Germline loops: CDR1 MNHEY, CDR2 SVGAGI. The CDR3 covers 14 residues. Here the CDR3 reads CASSSGRGRTEAFF. CDR3 nucleotide sequence: TGTGCCAGCAGTTCCGGCAGGGGGCGGACTGAAGCTTTCTTT.

The chain carries TRBV18 and TRBJ1-5; 7 positions match TRBD1. The trim removed 3 bases at V and 4 bases at J, leaving 0 bases unmatched. The length of the CDR3 is 13 residues. Per germline, CDR1 KGHSH and CDR2 LQKENI. This CDR3 is CASSPGQNQPQHF. Written as DNA, the CDR3 is TGTGCCAGCTCACCGGGACAGAATCAGCCCCAGCATTTT.

The chain couples TRBV5-1 to TRBJ2-5; 8 nucleotides match TRBD2. Per germline, CDR1 SGHRS and CDR2 YFSETQ. J gave up 4 bases and V 3 bases, and 5 bases lay outside the gene matches. This CDR3 has 14 amino acids. In nucleotides, the CDR3 is TGCGCCAGCAGCTACGGGGGGGCCGGAGAGACCCAGTACTTC. This gives the protein CASSYGGAGETQYF. Using reference TRBV5-1 and TRBJ2-5 for the parts outside the CDR3, the full variable domain is KAGVTQTPRYLIKTRGQQVTLSCSPISGHRSVSWYQQTPGQGLQFLFEYFSETQRNKGNFPGRFSGRQFSNSRSEMNVSTLELGDSALYLCASSYGGAGETQYFGPGTRLLVL.

The rearrangement uses TRBV11-3 and TRBJ1-1; TRBD1 aligns across 7 bases. The V gene's germline CDR1 is SGHNT and CDR2 YENEEA. This CDR3 is built from 13 residues. The V segment lost 4 bases and the J segment 6 bases; nucleotides outside the gene matches: 5. The CDR3 sequence is CASSWEQGAEAFF. The CDR3 coding sequence is TGTGCCAGCAGCTGGGAGCAGGGGGCTGAAGCTTTCTTT.

This clone was picked up one time. The V and J genes are TRBV9 and TRBJ1-6, with no clear D. The CDR3 totals 14 residues. Germline CDR1 is SGDLS and CDR2 is YYNGEE. Trimming stripped 0 bases from V and 4 bases from J, with 5 bases between. CDR3 coding DNA: TGTGCCAGCAGCGTAGCGGAGTATAATTCACCCCTCCACTTT. Encoded protein: CASSVAEYNSPLHF. Full variable domain (missing parts from reference TRBV9 and TRBJ1-6): DSGVTQTPKHLITATGQRVTLRCSPRSGDLSVYWYQQSLDQGLQFLIQYYNGEERAKGNILERFSAQQFPDLHSELNLSSLELGDSALYFCASSVAEYNSPLHFGNGTRLTVT.